The present T cell receptor (beta chain) was sequenced within a study of shared clonotypes between healthy human individuals. Overall study results and limits: When compared with the clonotypes that were shared by all four sorted-subset donors, the non-shared clonotypes turned out to have lower generation probabilities.

With respect to this clone: Its antigen is still unknown.

CD4+ cells underwent separation, giving CD45RA+ naive and CD45RA-negative memory subsets. With V trimmed by 4 bases and J by 8 bases, 8 bases remained unmatched. CDR3 size: 14 residues. From germline, CDR1 is SGHTA and CDR2 FQGNSA. Repertoires were generated with immunoSEQ multiplex PCR, while TCRdb's copy carries only in-frame clones and drops some. The sample includes 2 million to 2.5 million clones, more than 90% seen only once; the top ten take 0.1% to 0.15%. Sequenced material: naive CD4+ T cells sorted from blood. Subset denoted: CD45RA+ positively selected. The rearrangement links TRBV7-2 to TRBJ1-2; the match to TRBD1 covers 9 bases. The receptor was isolated from a man aged 18-30 years in good health. CDR3 sequence reads: CASSSRDRVRGYTF. DNA of the CDR3: TGTGCCAGCAGCTCCCGGGACAGGGTACGCGGCTACACCTTC.